This T cell receptor (beta chain) was sequenced for a study of blood T cells in healthy people across ages. All donors came from Russia, were Caucasian and healthy, and spanned ages about 6 to 90. The use of a sample-barcoded 5' primer and a J-beta primer mix characterized a second PCR of about 7 to 12 cycles. TCRdb re-called the 5' RACE reads through MiXCR, storing one row per CDR3 protein. The sample carries 1.8 million or so distinct CDR3 sequences, around 42% recorded once. Germline V lookup: CDR1 SGHRS, CDR2 YFSETQ. CDR3 size: 14 residues. This clonotype was recorded once. The junction shows a germline mismatch at one end, possibly a read error.

The TCR was taken from a human donor in good health. Sequences were obtained from blood. The chain links TRBV5-1 to TRBJ2-3, with 13 bases that match TRBD2. The CDR3 here is CASGGTSGADAQYF. CDR3 in DNA: TGCGCCAGCGGAGGGACTAGCGGGGCAGATGCGCAGTATTTT.